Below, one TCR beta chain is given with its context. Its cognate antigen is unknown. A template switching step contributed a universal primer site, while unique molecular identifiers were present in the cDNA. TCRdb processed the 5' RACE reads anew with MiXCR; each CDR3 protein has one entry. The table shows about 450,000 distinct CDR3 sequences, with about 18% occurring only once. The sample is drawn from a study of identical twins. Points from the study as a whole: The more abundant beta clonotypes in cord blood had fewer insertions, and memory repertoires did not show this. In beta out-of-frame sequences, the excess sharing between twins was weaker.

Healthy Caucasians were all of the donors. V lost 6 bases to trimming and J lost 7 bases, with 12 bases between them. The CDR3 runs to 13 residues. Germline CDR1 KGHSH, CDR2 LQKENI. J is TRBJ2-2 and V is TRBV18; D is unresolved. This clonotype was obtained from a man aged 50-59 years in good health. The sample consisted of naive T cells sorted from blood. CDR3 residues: CASSPTTLGELFF. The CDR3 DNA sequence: TGTGCCAGCTCCCCAACCACTCTCGGGGAGCTGTTTTTT.